The 15 T cell receptor beta chains below all came from one sample that was sequenced in a study of T cell repertoires in cytomegalovirus infection. TCRdb re-called the reads through MiXCR, storing one row per CDR3 protein. This table has 200,000 to 300,000 distinct CDR3 sequences, 8% to 9.5% appearing once. The sample was PBMCs. Every receptor here comes from a human donor in good health (CMV status not recorded). Some clones in this sample may be carry-over from other donors' samples.

This clonotype was observed many times. The chain couples TRBV29-1 to TRBJ2-7; D is possibly TRBD1 (6 bases). The CDR3 totals 15 residues. Germline CDR1 reads SQVTM; CDR2 reads ANQGSEA. The V and J ends lost 0 bases and 5 bases respectively, with 17 bases between them. The DNA for the CDR3 is TGCAGCGTTGAAGATAACAGGGCTTTCGGCGACGAGCAGTACTTC. Encoded protein: CSVEDNRAFGDEQYF.

The CDR3 bases are TGCGCCAGCAGCCAAGGGACTGTGCGGCCCGAAGCTTTCTTT. It yields the protein CASSQGTVRPEAFF. The J gene is TRBJ1-1, the V gene TRBV4-3, with D uncertain. CDR1 is LGHNA and CDR2 is YSLEER in the germline V gene. This CDR3 spans 14 amino acids. Trimming removed 1 base at V and 8 bases at J, with 14 bases between.

This clonotype was recorded at least ten times. V gene TRBV7-2 combines with J gene TRBJ2-1, with D possibly TRBD2 on 5 matching bases. CDR1 SGHTA and CDR2 FQGNSA come from the germline V gene. Trimming stripped 3 bases from V and 2 bases from J, with 11 bases between. The CDR3 is 15 amino acids. CDR3 sequence reads: CASSFEGRTYNEQFF. The CDR3 DNA is TGTGCCAGCAGCTTCGAGGGCAGGACCTACAATGAGCAGTTCTTC. Drawing the rest from reference TRBV7-2 and TRBJ2-1, the complete variable domain is GAGVSQSPSNKVTEKGKDVELRCDPISGHTALYWYRQSLGQGLEFLIYFQGNSAPDKSGLPSDRFSAERTGGSVSTLTIQRTQQEDSAVYLCASSFEGRTYNEQFFGPGTRLTVL.

Ten or more counts support this clonotype. The J gene is TRBJ1-3, the V gene TRBV7-2; 9 bases are a match to TRBD1. The CDR3 is 15 residues long. V shed 3 bases, J shed 7 bases, and the junction held 7 bases outside the gene matches. Per germline, CDR1 SGHTA and CDR2 FQGNSA. The CDR3 loop is CASSFPTGGTNTIYF. The CDR3 bases are TGTGCCAGCAGCTTCCCGACAGGGGGGACTAACACCATATATTTT.

This clonotype was recorded at least ten times. The chain is built from TRBV6-6 and TRBJ2-7; D not certain. Germline-derived CDR1 and CDR2 are MNHNY and SVGAGI (reference sequence). The CDR3 has 14 amino acids. V shed 4 bases and J shed 3 bases, with 13 bases lying between them. Here the CDR3 reads CASSSRASLYEQYF. CDR3 coding DNA: TGTGCCAGCAGTTCCCGGGCTAGTCTCTACGAGCAGTACTTC.

This clonotype has only a few counts. The V and J genes are TRBV7-6 and TRBJ1-6, with TRBD1 matching 8 bases. The J segment lost 8 bases and the V segment lost 3 bases, leaving 3 bases of the junction unmatched. The CDR3 runs to 14 residues. CDR1 and CDR2 from the germline V gene are SGHVS and FNYEAQ. CDR3 DNA: TGTGCCAGCAGCTTCGGACAGGGTGATTCACCCCTCCACTTT. This codes for CASSFGQGDSPLHF.

The chain has TRBV6-1 and TRBJ2-3, with 9 bases fitting TRBD1. The CDR3 contains 14 residues. In germline, CDR1 is MNHNS, CDR2 SASEGT. Losses at the gene ends were 9 bases for V and 1 base for J; bases not matched to a gene: 5. The CDR3 DNA sequence: TGTGCCAGTGGGTACAGGGGGCGCACAGATACGCAGTATTTT. Its protein is CASGYRGRTDTQYF.

This clonotype was detected many times. This CDR3 reads CASSIHTGERNSPLHF. The CDR3 DNA reads TGTGCCAGCAGCATACATACAGGGGAACGGAATTCACCCCTCCACTTT. The chain couples TRBV7-8 to TRBJ1-6; 7 bases are shared with TRBD1. Per germline, CDR1 SGHVS and CDR2 FQNEAQ. The CDR3 runs to 16 residues. J was trimmed by 7 bases and V by 5 bases; bases with no gene match: 11.

Of note for this clonotype: A read error may explain this, as a much larger clone is one base away. The V call is TRBV12-3 or TRBV12-4, the J call TRBJ1-1; TRBD1 matches at 7 bases. The CDR3 extends over 13 amino acids. J lost 3 bases, V lost 4 bases, and 2 bases had no gene match. The CDR3 nucleotides are TGTGCCAGCAGTTCAACAGGGGACACTGAAGCTTTCTTT. Its translation is CASSSTGDTEAFF.

This clonotype has only a few counts. The CDR3 reads CASSFSGTANTGELFF. The DNA for the CDR3 is TGTGCCAGCAGTTTCTCCGGGACCGCGAACACCGGGGAGCTGTTTTTT. The chain couples TRBV12-3 or TRBV12-4 to TRBJ2-2, with D perhaps TRBD1 or TRBD2 (5 bases each). The CDR3 contains 16 residues. V was trimmed by 3 bases and J by 0 bases, leaving 11 bases between them.

This clonotype was found many times. This sequence joins TRBV7-8 and TRBJ1-1; D might be TRBD1 (5 bases). The V end lost 5 bases, the J end lost 0 bases, and 16 bases lay between the germline ends. The CDR3 covers 16 residues. In germline, CDR1 is SGHVS, CDR2 FQNEAQ. The CDR3 DNA follows: TGTGCCAGCAGCGCCGTGGGACCCCTTTTGAACACTGAAGCTTTCTTT. It encodes CASSAVGPLLNTEAFF.

This clonotype was recorded at least ten times. The V and J genes are TRBV28 and TRBJ2-7; D is unclear. With 8 bases removed from V and 2 bases from J, the gap between germline ends came to 13 bases. The CDR3 spans 13 residues. Germline V gene lookup returns CDR1 MDHEN and CDR2 SYDVKM. CDR3 nucleotides: TGTGCCAGCTCGCGGCCAGCTCCCTACGAGCAGTACTTC. Protein: CASSRPAPYEQYF.

Ten or more counts support this clonotype. The chain employs TRBV12-3 or TRBV12-4 and TRBJ1-1, with TRBD1 matching 12 bases. The J segment lost 4 bases and the V segment lost 5 bases, leaving 2 bases of the junction unmatched. The CDR3 consists of 14 residues. CDR3 amino acids: CASSTGQGATEAFF. The CDR3 DNA follows: TGTGCCAGCAGTACGGGACAGGGGGCCACTGAAGCTTTCTTT.

This clonotype was detected ten times or more. The chain has TRBV7-2 and TRBJ1-3; TRBD1 matches 7 bases. The CDR3 is 16 residues long. Germline values: CDR1 SGHTA, CDR2 FQGNSA. Trimming removed 4 bases from V and 2 bases from J; junction bases left unmatched: 8. The CDR3 sequence: CASSSPPGTAGNTIYF. CDR3 nucleotide sequence: TGTGCCAGCAGCTCGCCACCTGGGACAGCTGGAAACACCATATATTTT.

This clonotype was found many times. V and J are TRBV7-8 and TRBJ2-3; the match to TRBD2 covers 8 bases. V shed 10 bases, J shed 8 bases, and the junction held 11 bases outside the gene matches. The CDR3 sequence is 13 residues long. Germline CDR1 is SGHVS and CDR2 is FQNEAQ. The CDR3: CATSPSSGLTQYF. CDR3 in DNA: TGTGCCACCTCGCCCTCTAGCGGGCTTACGCAGTATTTT.